Listed below are T cell receptor beta chains from one sample, sequenced in a study of blood T cell repertoires in COVID-19. The table came from immunoSEQ multiplex PCR; TCRdb's copy has only in-frame clones and leaves some out. The sample carries around 120,000 clones, over 75% recorded once. The sequenced sample consisted of peripheral blood. The receptors come from a human donor with active COVID-19. The donor label of this sample is uncertain. Each CDR3 is given with its conserved first and last residue. D genes are given only for firm matches. Size is stated for part of the rows, as once, few or many counts, or as a class when the clone is expanded.

>NA|TRBJ1-1|15|TRBV6-5|NA
TGTGCCAGCAGACCCGTGGCAGAAGTGAACACTGAAGCTTTCTTT
CASRPVAEVNTEAFF
>TRBD1|TRBJ2-5|12|TRBV3-1/TRBV3-2|once
TGTGCCAGCAGAGACAGGGGAGAGACCCAGTACTTC
CASRDRGETQYF
>NA|TRBJ1-1|14|TRBV6-5|NA
TGTGCCAGCAGTTTGGTCCCGGGAGGTCCTGAAGCTTTCTTT
CASSLVPGGPEAFF
>TRBD2|TRBJ2-1|16|TRBV10-3|NA
TGTGCCATCAGTCAGACTAGCGGGGGAACCTACAATGAGCAGTTCTTC
CAISQTSGGTYNEQFF
>TRBD2|TRBJ2-1|16|TRBV24-1|NA
TGTGCCACCAGTGATCCGGGACTAGCGGGTTACAATGAGCAGTTCTTC
CATSDPGLAGYNEQFF
>TRBD1|TRBJ1-5|15|TRBV6-5|NA
TGTGCCAGCAGCCCCGACAGGGGGGAGAATCAGCCCCAGCATTTT
CASSPDRGENQPQHF
>NA|TRBJ2-7|13|TRBV19|NA
TGTGCCAGTAGTATGGGCAGCTCCTACGAGCAGTACTTC
CASSMGSSYEQYF
>NA|TRBJ1-3|15|TRBV3-1/TRBV3-2|NA
TGTGCCAGCAGCCAAGGTCGGGGGACTGGAAACACCATATATTTT
CASSQGRGTGNTIYF
>NA|TRBJ1-1|15|TRBV14|NA
TGTGCCAGCAGCGTAAACAGGGTTGATATCACTGAAGCTTTCTTT
CASSVNRVDITEAFF
>NA|TRBJ1-6|18|TRBV14|NA
TGTGCCAGCAGCCCACAACCAGTAGCCAGTTTGACGAATTCACCCCTCCACTTT
CASSPQPVASLTNSPLHF
>TRBD1|TRBJ2-5|15|TRBV28|NA
TGTGCCAGCAGTTTGTCCGGGACAGGGGAGGAGACCCAGTACTTC
CASSLSGTGEETQYF
>NA|TRBJ1-4|14|TRBV19|NA
TGTGCCAGTAGTATAGCGGGGAAGAATGAAAAACTGTTTTTT
CASSIAGKNEKLFF
>NA|TRBJ1-2|12|TRBV20-1|NA
TGCAGTGCTAGTTCAGGGAACTATGGCTACACCTTC
CSASSGNYGYTF
>TRBD1|TRBJ2-7|14|TRBV5-6|NA
TGTGCCAGCAGACCCGGGACAGGGGACTACGAGCAGTACTTC
CASRPGTGDYEQYF
>NA|TRBJ2-5|13|TRBV19|NA
TGTGCCAGTAGTATTATAGGAGGTGAGACCCAGTACTTC
CASSIIGGETQYF
>NA|TRBJ2-1|11|TRBV20-1|NA
TGCAGTGCTAACGGTCACAATGAGCAGTTCTTC
CSANGHNEQFF
>NA|TRBJ2-5|12|TRBV6-5|NA
TGTGCCAGCAGGCTAGGCCAAGAGACCCAGTACTTC
CASRLGQETQYF
>NA|TRBJ2-2|15|TRBV19|NA
TGTGCCAGTAGTATAGATGCAGGGGCGGGCGGGGAGCTGTTTTTT
CASSIDAGAGGELFF
>NA|TRBJ2-5|14|TRBV9|NA
TGTGCCAGCAGCGTAGTAGGCGGCGTCGGGACCCAGTACTTC
CASSVVGGVGTQYF
>TRBD1|TRBJ1-5|18|TRBV6-2/TRBV6-3|NA
TGTGCCAGCAGCCCCAAAACAGGGGGCGTTATTAGCAATCAGCCCCAGCATTTT
CASSPKTGGVISNQPQHF
>NA|TRBJ2-7|12|TRBV28|NA
TGTGCCAGCGGGCAGGGAAACTACGAGCAGTACTTC
CASGQGNYEQYF
>NA|TRBJ1-2|11|TRBV28|NA
TGTGCCAGCAGTTTTGGGAGCCAGGCGAGCTTC
CASSFGSQASF
>TRBD2|TRBJ2-1|12|TRBV6-2/TRBV6-3|NA
TGTGCCAGCAGCCAGGGACTAGCTGGGCAGTTCTTC
CASSQGLAGQFF
>NA|TRBJ2-3|15|TRBV7-2|NA
TGTGCCAGCAGCCCCGACAGCCAACTCACAGATACGCAGTATTTT
CASSPDSQLTDTQYF
>TRBD2|TRBJ2-7|15|TRBV15|once
TGTGCCACCAGCAGAGACGGGACTAGCGGAATCGAGCAGTACTTC
CATSRDGTSGIEQYF
>TRBD1|TRBJ1-3|16|TRBV25-1|few
TGTGCCAGCAGGCCGCAGGGGGGCGAAGCTGGAAACACCATATATTTT
CASRPQGGEAGNTIYF
>NA|TRBJ1-1|13|TRBV28|NA
TGTGCCAGCATGCGGGGGGGAAACACTGAAGCTTTCTTT
CASMRGGNTEAFF
>NA|TRBJ1-5|14|TRBV25-1|NA
TGTGCCAGCAGCTTTGGGCAGGCTAATCAGCCCCAGCATTTT
CASSFGQANQPQHF
>NA|TRBJ1-4|14|TRBV6-2/TRBV6-3|NA
TGTGCCAGCAGTTACCTAGGTTTAGAGGAAAAACTGTTTTTT
CASSYLGLEEKLFF
>TRBD1|TRBJ2-7|15|TRBV27|once
TGTGCCAGCAGCACCTACCGGGACAGGGAGGACGAGCAGTACTTC
CASSTYRDREDEQYF
>TRBD2|TRBJ2-5|17|TRBV3-1/TRBV3-2|NA
TGTGCCAGCAGCCAAGAGCAGCTAGCGGGGGGGCCTGAGACCCAGTACTTC
CASSQEQLAGGPETQYF
>TRBD1|TRBJ1-3|16|TRBV18|NA
TGTGCCAGCTCACCACCCAGGGGGAGCTCTGGAAACACCATATATTTT
CASSPPRGSSGNTIYF
>NA|TRBJ2-2|12|TRBV2|NA
TGTGCCAGCAACAGTAACACCGGGGAGCTGTTTTTT
CASNSNTGELFF
>NA|TRBJ1-2|14|TRBV6-5|NA
TGTGCCAGCAGTTACTCGCCAGGGCGGGAAGGCTACACCTTC
CASSYSPGREGYTF
>TRBD2|TRBJ2-3|17|TRBV11-2|NA
TGTGCCAGCAGCTTAAGGGTCAGGACTAGCGGCACAGATACGCAGTATTTT
CASSLRVRTSGTDTQYF
>TRBD1|TRBJ1-5|16|TRBV5-6|NA
TGTGCCAGCAGCTTGTCCGGGACAGGGTTAGGTCAGCCCCAGCATTTT
CASSLSGTGLGQPQHF
>NA|TRBJ2-6|15|TRBV5-1|NA
TGCGCCAGCAGCTTGACAGCCTCTGGGGCCAACGTCCTGACTTTC
CASSLTASGANVLTF
>TRBD2|TRBJ2-1|15|TRBV4-1|few
TGCGCCAGCAGCCAATTGGGCGGGGGGGCTTACGAGCAGTTCTTC
CASSQLGGGAYEQFF
>TRBD2|TRBJ2-1|18|TRBV4-3|NA
TGCGCCAGCAGCTATACGATTCTTACTAGCGGGGGGGCAAATGAGCAGTTCTTC
CASSYTILTSGGANEQFF
>NA|TRBJ1-2|15|TRBV7-2|few
TGTGCCAGCAGCTTAGACGGGTTTGGAAACTATGGCTACACCTTC
CASSLDGFGNYGYTF
>NA|TRBJ2-2|14|TRBV19|NA
TGTGCCAGTAGCCATTGGGGCCACACCGGGGAGCTGTTTTTT
CASSHWGHTGELFF
>NA|TRBJ1-1|15|TRBV19|once
TGTGCCAGTAGTCACACCAGCGGGGGTTACACTGAAGCTTTCTTT
CASSHTSGGYTEAFF
>NA|TRBJ2-7|11|TRBV29-1|NA
TGCAGCGTTGGGGGGGTCTACGAGCAGTACTTC
CSVGGVYEQYF
>NA|TRBJ1-6|13|TRBV2|NA
TGTGCCAGCAGGAGAGGAGGGCATTCACCCCTCCACTTT
CASRRGGHSPLHF
>NA|TRBJ2-4|13|TRBV5-4|once
TGTGCCAGCAGCATACCCGGGGAAAACATTCAGTACTTC
CASSIPGENIQYF
>NA|TRBJ2-1|16|TRBV9|NA
TGTGTCAGCAGCGTAGCTCCACGCTTTGGGCACAATGAGCAGTTCTTC
CVSSVAPRFGHNEQFF